This T cell receptor (beta chain) comes out of a study of shared clonotypes between healthy human individuals. Libraries were prepared by immunoSEQ multiplex PCR; TCRdb keeps only in-frame clonotypes and omits some of them. The sample contains about 2.3 million clones, just over 90% of which appear only once. General study points: Specimens sampled were limited to blood, with tissue repertoires likely differing.

About this clone: Its specificity is unknown.

V shed 5 bases and J 5 bases; nucleotides not matched to a gene: 5. CDR3 length: 13 amino acids. Germline assignment: CDR1 GTSNPN and CDR2 SVGIG (reference sequence). This clonotype was obtained from a man aged 18 to 30 in good health. Some clones in this sample may be carry-over from other donors' samples. The chain couples TRBV30 to TRBJ2-7; 11 bases are shared with TRBD2. The sequencing sample was made of naive CD4+ T cells from PBMCs. Subset here: CD45RA+ positively selected. CDR3: CAWETSGTNEQYF. The CDR3 nucleotides read TGTGCCTGGGAGACTAGCGGGACAAACGAGCAGTACTTC.